Detailed here is one T cell receptor (beta chain). The data were obtained in a study of blood T cell repertoires in COVID-19. Study background: Sites across the United States, Italy and Spain contributed samples from acute and convalescent COVID-19. T cells, B-cell-depleted T cells, or PBMCs provided the cDNA or gDNA that served as material.

Source study methods: Estimation of nucleated cell counts was performed using reference gene primer amplification. Repertoires were generated with immunoSEQ multiplex PCR, while TCRdb's copy carries only in-frame clones and drops some. That table furnishes V, J and clone size, whereas the DNA furnished D and trimming. This sample carries 180,000 or so clones, around 87% of them seen once, and the ten largest clones take just under 2.5%. The CDR3 has 17 amino acids. CDR1 is LGHDT, CDR2 YNNKEL, per germline (reference sequence). The V gene lost 2 bases and the J gene lost 7 bases, with 20 bases spanning the gap.

This clonotype was sampled from a man aged 40-49 years with active or convalescent COVID-19. The source material was peripheral blood. The chain carries TRBV3-1 (or the pseudogene TRBV3-2) and TRBJ1-4; perhaps TRBD1 as D (5 bases). CDR3 sequence reads: CASSQRIGADRGEKLFF. DNA of the CDR3: TGTGCCAGCAGCCAAAGAATAGGGGCGGATAGAGGTGAAAAACTGTTTTTT.